This T cell receptor (beta chain) emerged from a study of T cells after yellow fever vaccination. This clonotype turned up a few times. The antigen is unknown. Template switching by 5'RACE produced TCR cDNA, adding a universal primer site and UMIs. TCRdb reprocessed the 5' RACE reads with MiXCR, giving one entry per CDR3 protein. The table includes a few hundred thousand distinct CDR3 sequences, roughly 4.8% detected once. Study outcomes and limitations: Most clones from primary vaccination resurfaced after the booster (approximately 95% CD4, 70% to 90% CD8). Relatively few clonotypes were ones that appeared in both CD4 and CD8 compartments. A weaker but faster secondary response was observed, peaking on day 5 versus 15.

This TCR derives from a young man who received the YFV17D yellow fever vaccine. Sequencing used CD4+ T cells sorted from PBMCs, obtained on the day of the yellow fever booster vaccination.

The CDR3 DNA reads TGTGCCAGCAGACAGGGTGGCGTAGAGGGGGAACTGTTTTTT. Protein sequence: CASRQGGVEGELFF. The chain joins TRBV12-3 or TRBV12-4 to TRBJ1-4; D is perhaps TRBD1 (6 bases). V was pared by 6 bases and J by 12 bases, with 20 bases between. This CDR3 contains 14 residues.